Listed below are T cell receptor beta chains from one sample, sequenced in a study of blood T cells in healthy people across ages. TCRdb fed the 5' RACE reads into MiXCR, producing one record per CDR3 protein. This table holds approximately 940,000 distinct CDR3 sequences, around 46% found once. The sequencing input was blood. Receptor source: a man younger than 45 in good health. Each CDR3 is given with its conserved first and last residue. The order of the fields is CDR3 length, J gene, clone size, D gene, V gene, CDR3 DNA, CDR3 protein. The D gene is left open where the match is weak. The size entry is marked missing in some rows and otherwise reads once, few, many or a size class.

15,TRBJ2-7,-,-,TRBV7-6,TGTGCCAGCAGCTTAGTGACGGGAAAAAACTACGAGCAGTACTTC,CASSLVTGKNYEQYF
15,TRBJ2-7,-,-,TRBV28,TGTGCCAGCAGCTCACGGATCGATGGGGGCTACGAGCAGTACTTC,CASSSRIDGGYEQYF
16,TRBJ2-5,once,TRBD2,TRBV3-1,TGTGCCAGCAGCAAACGGACTAGCGGGAGTAATAATGAGCAGTACTTC,CASSKRTSGSNNEQYF
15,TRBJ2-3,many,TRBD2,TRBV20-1,TGCAGTGCTAGAGTAGCGGGGGGACACACAGATACGCAGTATTTT,CSARVAGGHTDTQYF
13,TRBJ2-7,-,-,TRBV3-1,TGTGCCAGCAGTGGAGCGGGTCCCTCTGAGCAGTACTTC,CASSGAGPSEQYF
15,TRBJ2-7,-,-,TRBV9,TGTGCCAGCACCCCCTGGGCCCCCAGAGTCTACGAGCAGTACTTC,CASTPWAPRVYEQYF
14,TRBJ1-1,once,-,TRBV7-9,TGTGCCGGCAGCCCGACGAATTTGAACACTGAAGCTTTCTTT,CAGSPTNLNTEAFF
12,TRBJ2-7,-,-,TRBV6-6,TGTGCCAGCAGTTACCGACTGGACGAGCAGTACTTC,CASSYRLDEQYF
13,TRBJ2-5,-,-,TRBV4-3,TGCGCCAGCAGCCAAGAGGTAAAGAATGAGCAGTACTTC,CASSQEVKNEQYF
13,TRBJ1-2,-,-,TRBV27,TGTGCCAGCAGTTTAAGGGACGGCGGTGGCTACACCTTC,CASSLRDGGGYTF
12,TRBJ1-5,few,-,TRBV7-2,TGTGCCAGCAGTCTAGATTTGGGGCCCCAGCATTTT,CASSLDLGPQHF
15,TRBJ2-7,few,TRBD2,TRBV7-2,TGTGCCAGCAGACCCGCGGGGGGCTCATCCTACGAGCAGTACTTC,CASRPAGGSSYEQYF
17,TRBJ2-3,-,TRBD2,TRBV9,TGTGCCAGCAGCGCTGGTCCCGTGGGGGGGGACACAGATACGCAGTATTTT,CASSAGPVGGDTDTQYF
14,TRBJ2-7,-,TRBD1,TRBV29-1,TGCAGCGGCGACCGGGACAGGAGAGGCTACGAGCAGTACTTC,CSGDRDRRGYEQYF
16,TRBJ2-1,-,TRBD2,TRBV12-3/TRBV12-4,TGTGCCAGCAGTTTTGCGGTAACGGGAGGGGGGCGTGAGCAGTTCTTC,CASSFAVTGGGREQFF
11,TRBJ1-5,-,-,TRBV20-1,TGCAGTGCTAGAACGGGACAGCCCCAGCATTTT,CSARTGQPQHF
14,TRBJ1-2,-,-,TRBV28,TGTGCCAGCAGTTTGCCGTCAGGGACCTATGGCTACACCTTC,CASSLPSGTYGYTF
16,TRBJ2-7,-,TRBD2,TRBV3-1,TGTGCCAGCAGCCTCCCCGGGACTAGCGGTTCCTACGAGCAGTACTTC,CASSLPGTSGSYEQYF
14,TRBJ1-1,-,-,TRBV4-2,TGTGCCAGCAACGCGCGCAGGGGGAACACTGAAGCTTTCTTT,CASNARRGNTEAFF
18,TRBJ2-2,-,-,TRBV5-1,TGCGCCAGCAGCTCAAACGCCCGGGGGGCCCTGAACACCGGGGAGCTGTTTTTT,CASSSNARGALNTGELFF
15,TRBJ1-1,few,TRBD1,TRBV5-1,TGCGCCAGCAGCCCGAACAGACAGGGCCGAACTGAAGCTTTCTTT,CASSPNRQGRTEAFF
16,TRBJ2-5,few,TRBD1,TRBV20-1,TGCAGTGCTAGCGAGGGACAGGCTGTGTACCAAGAGACCCAGTACTTC,CSASEGQAVYQETQYF
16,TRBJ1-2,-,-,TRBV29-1,TGCAGCGTTGAAGGACACCCGGCAGTTTTCGAGCGAGGGTACACCTTC,CSVEGHPAVFERGYTF
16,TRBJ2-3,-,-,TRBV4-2,TGTGCCGGCAGCCAAGATCTCGTGCAGGGCACAGATACGCAGTATTTT,CAGSQDLVQGTDTQYF
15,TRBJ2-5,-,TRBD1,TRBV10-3,TGTGCCATCAGTAAGGACAGGGGGCTCCAAGAGACCCAGTACTTC,CAISKDRGLQETQYF
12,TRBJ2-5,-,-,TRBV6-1,TGTGCCAGCAGTGAAGGGCTTTTTCCGCAGTACTTC,CASSEGLFPQYF
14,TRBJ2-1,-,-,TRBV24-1,TGTGCCCCCAGTGATCTACTCAGGGAGAATGAGCAGTTCTTC,CAPSDLLRENEQFF
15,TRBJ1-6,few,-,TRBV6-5,TGTGCCAGCAGTTACTCACAGGGCGGATGTCCACCCCTCCACTTT,CASSYSQGGCPPLHF
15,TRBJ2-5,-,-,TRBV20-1,TGCGGTGCTGGACAGACGATCGCTTCCCAAGAGACCCAGTACTTC,CGAGQTIASQETQYF
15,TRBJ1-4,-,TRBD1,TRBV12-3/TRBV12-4,TGTGCCAGCAGTCTCCGGGACAGCAGTAATGAAAAACTGTTTTTT,CASSLRDSSNEKLFF
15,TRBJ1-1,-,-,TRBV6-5,TGTGCCAGCAGTTACGTAAACAGACGGGGCACTGAAGCTTTCTTT,CASSYVNRRGTEAFF
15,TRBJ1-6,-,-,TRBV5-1,TGCGCCAGCAGCTTCTCGCCGGGGGTTAATTCACCCCTCCACTTT,CASSFSPGVNSPLHF
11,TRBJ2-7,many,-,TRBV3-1,TGTGCCAGCAGCCAAGCTTACGAGCAGTACTTC,CASSQAYEQYF
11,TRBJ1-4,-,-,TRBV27,TGTGCCAGCGGGAGCTTGAGGAAACTGTTTTTT,CASGSLRKLFF
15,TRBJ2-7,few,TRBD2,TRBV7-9,TGTGCCAGCGCTCTAGCGGGCCTGAGCTCCTACGAGCAGTACTTC,CASALAGLSSYEQYF
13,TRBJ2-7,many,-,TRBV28,TGTGCCAGCAGTTTGACAGCGACCTACGAGCAGTACTTC,CASSLTATYEQYF
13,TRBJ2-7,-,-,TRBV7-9,TGTGCCAGCAGCGTAACAGGGTCCGACGAGCAGTACTTC,CASSVTGSDEQYF
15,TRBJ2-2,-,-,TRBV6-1,TGTGCCAGCAATGGCGCCAATGGCGGCACCGGGGAGCTGTTTTTT,CASNGANGGTGELFF
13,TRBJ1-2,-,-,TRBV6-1,TGTGCCAGCAGAGGAACGCCCGGCATGGGCTACACCTTC,CASRGTPGMGYTF
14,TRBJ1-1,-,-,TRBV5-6,TGTGCCAGCAGCCGCCGGACAGTAGGTACTGAAGCTTTCTTT,CASSRRTVGTEAFF
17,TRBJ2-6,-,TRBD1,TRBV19,TGTGCCAGTAGTAGACAGGGGGTGCGCTCTGGGGCCAACGTCCTGACTTTC,CASSRQGVRSGANVLTF